The 29 T cell receptor beta chains listed next were all sequenced from one sample in a study of regulatory T cells in long-lasting Graves disease. To make TCR beta libraries, researchers used iRepertoire HTBI primers and Arm-PCR of CDR3 regions. TCRdb analysed the multiplex PCR reads with MiXCR anew, one entry per CDR3 protein. Found here are a few hundred thousand distinct CDR3 sequences, approximately 14% of them singletons; the top ten hold around a sixth. Time point here: newly diagnosed GD, antithyroid drugs for less than 3 months. The TCR library was prepared using RNA isolated from PBMCs. These records were also assigned to another study, of T cells in Graves' hyperthyroidism and ophthalmopathy.

The sequencing here drew on peripheral blood mononuclear cells (PBMCs), taken at new diagnosis, from a patient treated with antithyroid drugs. The receptors stem from a woman in her forties or fifties with Graves disease.

This clonotype appeared a few times. The gene calls are TRBV14 and TRBJ2-7; 7 nucleotides line up with TRBD1. Losses at the gene ends were 1 base for V and 1 base for J; bases not matched to a gene: 7. The CDR3 sequence is 16 residues long. Looked up from germline, CDR1 is SGHDN and CDR2 is FVKESK. CDR3 nucleotide sequence: TGTGCCAGCAGCCAAGCGAGCAGGGGGTATTCCTACGAGCAGTACTTC. It yields the protein CASSQASRGYSYEQYF.

This clonotype was found many times. The chain recombines TRBV2 with TRBJ1-2, with D unclear. The CDR3 has 12 residues. The germline V gene encodes CDR1 SNHLY and CDR2 FYNNEI. Trimming pared 8 bases from V and 3 bases from J, leaving 10 bases between. The CDR3 loop reads CASAQRHYGYTF. For the CDR3, the DNA is TGTGCCAGCGCCCAGCGCCACTATGGCTACACCTTC.

J is TRBJ1-5 and V is TRBV28; D unresolved. V was shortened by 5 bases and J by 4 bases, with 15 bases between the two germline ends. Looked up from germline, CDR1 is MDHEN and CDR2 is SYDVKM. This CDR3 has 15 amino acids. CDR3 sequence: CASSPPDWVNQPQHF. The CDR3 DNA sequence: TGTGCCAGCAGTCCGCCGGACTGGGTAAATCAGCCCCAGCATTTT.

The table lists this clonotype with many counts. The chain employs TRBV28 and TRBJ1-1, with D uncertain. This CDR3 has 14 residues. From germline, CDR1 is MDHEN and CDR2 SYDVKM. V was shortened by 6 bases and J by 3 bases, with 14 bases between the two germline ends. The CDR3 DNA reads as TGTGCCAGCAGCCGGGGAGGAGAATACACTGAAGCTTTCTTT. It is translated as CASSRGGEYTEAFF.

The gene calls are TRBV9 and TRBJ2-1, with 10 bases fitting TRBD2. CDR1 SGDLS and CDR2 YYNGEE come from the germline V gene. The CDR3 sequence is 17 residues long. Trimming cost V 1 base and J 2 bases; bases outside gene matches: 6. DNA of the CDR3: TGTGCCAGCAGCGTAAGTCAGCGGGAGGGTACCTACAATGAGCAGTTCTTC. Translation: CASSVSQREGTYNEQFF. The full variable domain, completed using reference TRBV9 and TRBJ2-1, is DSGVTQTPKHLITATGQRVTLRCSPRSGDLSVYWYQQSLDQGLQFLIQYYNGEERAKGNILERFSAQQFPDLHSELNLSSLELGDSALYFCASSVSQREGTYNEQFFGPGTRLTVL.

This clonotype was seen at least ten times. The chain combines TRBV28 with TRBJ1-2, with 7 bases that match TRBD1. The CDR3 contains 14 residues. The V gene end was trimmed by 3 bases and the J gene end by 8 bases; junction bases not matched to a gene: 9. Germline CDR1 MDHEN, CDR2 SYDVKM. CDR3 loop: CASSLGDRARGYTF. CDR3 sequence (DNA): TGTGCCAGCAGTTTGGGAGACAGGGCTCGCGGCTACACCTTC.

Only a few counts were recorded for this clonotype. The V gene is TRBV29-1, the J gene TRBJ2-5; 7 bases line up with TRBD1. The V gene end was trimmed by 2 bases and the J gene end by 2 bases; junction bases not matched to a gene: 17. Germline V CDR1 and CDR2: SQVTM, ANQGSEA. The CDR3 consists of 18 residues. As DNA, the CDR3 is TGCAGCGTTGAATCGTCCTATACTTGGACAGGACCACAAGAGACCCAGTACTTC. Encoded protein: CSVESSYTWTGPQETQYF.

This clonotype was observed a few times. The J gene is TRBJ1-1, the V gene TRBV9; 8 nucleotides match TRBD1. Trimming at V came to 4 bases and at J to 5 bases, leaving 7 bases not matched to a gene. The CDR3 loop spans 14 amino acids. In germline, CDR1 is SGDLS, CDR2 YYNGEE. The CDR3 nucleotides read TGTGCCAGCAGCAAAACGGACAGGGAGACTGAAGCTTTCTTT. Its translation is CASSKTDRETEAFF. Variable domain in full (rest from reference TRBV9 and TRBJ1-1): DSGVTQTPKHLITATGQRVTLRCSPRSGDLSVYWYQQSLDQGLQFLIQYYNGEERAKGNILERFSAQQFPDLHSELNLSSLELGDSALYFCASSKTDRETEAFFGQGTRLTVV.

This clonotype was recorded at least ten times. This chain connects TRBV2 to TRBJ1-1; no firm D call. The CDR3 covers 15 residues. Germline CDR1 reads SNHLY; CDR2 reads FYNNEI. V lost 4 bases and J lost 0, with 12 bases in between. CDR3 in amino acids: CASSGPLLMNTEAFF. CDR3 DNA: TGTGCCAGCAGTGGACCTCTTCTGATGAACACTGAAGCTTTCTTT. The full variable domain, with the rest looked up from reference TRBV2 and TRBJ1-1, is EPEVTQTPSHQVTQMGQEVILRCVPISNHLYFYWYRQILGQKVEFLVSFYNNEISEKSEIFDDQFSVERPDGSNFTLKIRSTKLEDSAMYFCASSGPLLMNTEAFFGQGTRLTVV.

The CDR3 here is CASSKDRSSYNEQFF. The DNA of the CDR3 is TGTGCCAGTAGTAAAGACAGGAGCTCCTACAATGAGCAGTTCTTC. V and J are TRBV19 and TRBJ2-1, with D possibly TRBD1 on 6 matching bases. This CDR3 spans 15 amino acids. Trimming took 4 bases from V and 0 from J, leaving 10 bases between them. Per germline, CDR1 LNHDA and CDR2 SQIVND (reference sequence).

At least ten counts were recorded for this clonotype. The J gene is TRBJ2-2, the V gene TRBV19; no firm D call. The germline V and J ends were trimmed by 7 bases and 0 bases, with 21 bases remaining between them. The germline V gene has CDR1 LNHDA and CDR2 SQIVND (reference sequence). The CDR3 covers 18 residues. DNA of the CDR3: TGTGCCAGTATCGAAGGGTTCCCGGTTCCCGCGAACACCGGGGAGCTGTTTTTT. Its protein product is CASIEGFPVPANTGELFF.

This clonotype has ten or more counts. V and J are TRBV5-1 and TRBJ2-1; TRBD1 matches at 10 bases. The trim removed 0 bases at V and 9 bases at J, leaving 3 bases unmatched. The CDR3 extends over 14 amino acids. Germline CDR1 SGHRS, CDR2 YFSETQ. In DNA form, the CDR3 reads TGCGCCAGCAGCTTGGGACAGGGGGCTCGTGAGCAGTTCTTC. Its translation: CASSLGQGAREQFF. The whole variable domain, filled in from reference TRBV5-1 and TRBJ2-1, reads KAGVTQTPRYLIKTRGQQVTLSCSPISGHRSVSWYQQTPGQGLQFLFEYFSETQRNKGNFPGRFSGRQFSNSRSEMNVSTLELGDSALYLCASSLGQGAREQFFGPGTRLTVL.

This clonotype was detected ten times or more. This chain links TRBV6-1 with TRBJ2-1, with 10 positions matching TRBD2. In germline, CDR1 is MNHNS, CDR2 SASEGT. The V segment lost 0 bases and the J segment 9 bases; nucleotides outside the gene matches: 5. The CDR3 has 15 residues. DNA for the CDR3: TGTGCCAGCAGTGAAGCAGCGGGAGGGCCTGGTGAGCAGTTCTTC. This sequence encodes CASSEAAGGPGEQFF.

This clonotype was picked up many times. The V gene is TRBV5-1, the J gene TRBJ2-2, with unresolved D. Trimming pared 0 bases from V and 6 bases from J, leaving 9 bases between. The CDR3 is made up of 14 amino acids. The V gene's germline CDR1 is SGHRS and CDR2 YFSETQ. This CDR3 is CASSLEVWAGELFF. The CDR3 nucleotides read TGCGCCAGCAGCTTGGAGGTTTGGGCCGGGGAGCTGTTTTTT.

This clonotype was observed a handful of times. The chain recombines TRBV9 with TRBJ2-1; 10 bases fit TRBD2. V trimming: 0 bases; J trimming: 2 bases; junction bases outside the gene matches: 17. Germline lookup yields CDR1 SGDLS and CDR2 YYNGEE. This CDR3 region has 21 residues. The CDR3, as DNA: TGTGCCAGCAGCGTAGCTGATCTAGCGGGAGTCCTAGGCGGGCCCTACAATGAGCAGTTCTTC. Protein product: CASSVADLAGVLGGPYNEQFF.

In its sample, this clonotype was seen many times. V is TRBV29-1 and J is TRBJ1-2; D may be TRBD1 (5 bases). The ends were cut back, 6 bases at V and 8 bases at J, with 10 bases in the middle. There are 10 residues in the CDR3. CDR1 is SQVTM and CDR2 is ANQGSEA in the germline V gene. The CDR3 DNA follows: TGCAGCGTGACAGAGGAGGGCTACACCTTC. Translated: CSVTEEGYTF.

At least ten counts were recorded for this clonotype. The genes are TRBV28 and TRBJ1-5; 8 nucleotides line up with TRBD1. CDR1 MDHEN and CDR2 SYDVKM come from the germline V gene. J lost 6 bases, V lost 5 bases, and 6 bases had no gene match. The CDR3 totals 14 residues. The CDR3 spells CASSTGQGRQPQHF. DNA for the CDR3: TGTGCCAGCAGTACTGGACAGGGACGTCAGCCCCAGCATTTT.

Written as DNA, the CDR3 is TGTGCCAGCAGCTTATGGGCCAACACTGAAGCTTTCTTT. As protein: CASSLWANTEAFF. V usage is TRBV7-9 and J usage is TRBJ1-1, with D hard to call. Germline V gene sequence: CDR1 SEHNR, CDR2 FQNEAQ (reference sequence). V dropped 2 bases and J dropped 2 bases, with 6 bases sitting between them. This CDR3 comprises 13 residues.

At least ten counts were recorded for this clonotype. The CDR3 nucleotides read TGTGCCAGCAGTGCCGGGACTAGCGGTTACAATGAGCAGTTCTTC. Translation: CASSAGTSGYNEQFF. The chain uses TRBV2 and TRBJ2-1; 11 nucleotides align to TRBD2. The length of the CDR3 is 15 residues. Germline V lookup: CDR1 SNHLY, CDR2 FYNNEI. V gave up 4 bases and J gave up 4 bases; unmatched junction bases: 3.

This clonotype was counted ten times or more. The chain carries TRBV28 and TRBJ2-7; 8 bases align to TRBD1. J was trimmed by 3 bases and V by 6 bases; bases with no gene match: 1. CDR1 and CDR2 (germline): MDHEN, SYDVKM. The CDR3 runs 12 residues. DNA for the CDR3: TGTGCCAGCAGACAGGGGGTCTACGAGCAGTACTTC. The encoded protein is CASRQGVYEQYF.

This clonotype was seen repeatedly, ten times or more. V usage is TRBV12-3 or TRBV12-4 and J usage is TRBJ1-1; D unresolved. The CDR3 extends over 14 amino acids. Trimming left V 3 bases short and J 3 bases short, with 11 bases between. CDR3 DNA sequence: TGTGCCAGCAGTTTTGGGCAGCTAGACACTGAAGCTTTCTTT. This translates into CASSFGQLDTEAFF.

The chain combines TRBV6-2 or TRBV6-3 with TRBJ2-7; 7 nucleotides match TRBD2. V lost 6 bases to trimming and J lost 1 base; unmatched junction nucleotides: 3. The CDR3 sequence is 13 residues long. From germline, CDR1 is MNHEY and CDR2 SVGEGT. Here the CDR3 DNA reads TGTGCCAGCAGGGCGGGGGTGTCCTACGAGCAGTACTTC. Protein: CASRAGVSYEQYF.

The genes are TRBV4-1 and TRBJ2-1, with 14 nucleotides matching TRBD2. Germline CDR1 MGHRA, CDR2 YSYEKL. The CDR3 contains 18 residues. Trimming cost V 0 bases and J 10 bases; bases outside gene matches: 11. The CDR3 reads CASSQERGTSGSLEEQFF. CDR3 in DNA: TGCGCCAGCAGCCAAGAGCGGGGGACTAGCGGGAGCTTGGAGGAGCAGTTCTTC.

This clonotype came up many times. The chain carries TRBV20-1 and TRBJ1-1, with D tentatively TRBD1 (6 bases). Trimming removed 0 bases from V and 6 bases from J, with 11 bases in between. The CDR3 covers 13 residues. In germline, CDR1 is DFQATT, CDR2 SNEGSKA (reference sequence). The CDR3 DNA follows: TGCAGTGCTAGAGACTTGGGGGCGGCTGAAGCTTTCTTT. Translation: CSARDLGAAEAFF.

Many counts were recorded for this clonotype. The chain carries TRBV20-1 and TRBJ2-7; tentatively, D is TRBD1 (5 bases). This CDR3 is 15 amino acids long. V was cut by 5 bases and J by 6 bases, with 23 bases left in between. Looked up from germline, CDR1 is DFQATT and CDR2 is SNEGSKA (reference sequence). The CDR3 loop reads CSAPRRELVGAEQYF. The CDR3 bases are TGCAGTGCTCCCCGCAGAGAGCTAGTTGGGGCCGAGCAGTACTTC.

This clonotype was detected many times. The chain carries TRBV5-1 and TRBJ2-1; TRBD2 matches 10 bases. The germline V gene has CDR1 SGHRS and CDR2 YFSETQ. The CDR3 is made up of 16 amino acids. V shed 0 bases, J shed 4 bases, and the junction held 4 bases outside the gene matches. The DNA of the CDR3 is TGCGCCAGCAGCTTGGGAGCGGGAGGGCTGTACAATGAGCAGTTCTTC. Its protein product is CASSLGAGGLYNEQFF.

Only one count was recorded for this clonotype. Possible read error: a much larger clone is one base away. Written as DNA, the CDR3 is TGTGCCAGCAGCGTATCCGGGACAGACTACGAGCAGTACTTC. This translates into CASSVSGTDYEQYF. The rearrangement links TRBV9 to TRBJ2-7, with TRBD1 matching 7 bases. The trim removed 1 base at V and 3 bases at J, leaving 4 bases unmatched. Germline V gene sequence: CDR1 SGDLS, CDR2 YYNGEE. This CDR3 is built from 14 residues.

The chain uses TRBV19 and TRBJ2-5; a possible D gene is TRBD2 (7 bases). The germline V and J ends were trimmed by 7 bases and 2 bases, with 14 bases remaining between them. Germline assignment: CDR1 LNHDA and CDR2 SQIVND (reference sequence). The CDR3 runs to 14 residues. This CDR3 reads CASKAGTPQETQYF. DNA of the CDR3: TGTGCCAGTAAAGCGGGGACACCACAAGAGACCCAGTACTTC.

This clonotype was found many times. V and J are TRBV24-1 and TRBJ2-1, with 8 bases identical to TRBD2. The ends lost 1 base at V and 8 bases at J; junction bases unmatched: 6. This CDR3 comprises 15 residues. Germline values: CDR1 KGHDR, CDR2 SFDVKD. The CDR3: CATSDFSLAGYEQFF. In DNA form, the CDR3 reads TGTGCCACCAGTGATTTCTCGCTAGCGGGCTATGAGCAGTTCTTC.